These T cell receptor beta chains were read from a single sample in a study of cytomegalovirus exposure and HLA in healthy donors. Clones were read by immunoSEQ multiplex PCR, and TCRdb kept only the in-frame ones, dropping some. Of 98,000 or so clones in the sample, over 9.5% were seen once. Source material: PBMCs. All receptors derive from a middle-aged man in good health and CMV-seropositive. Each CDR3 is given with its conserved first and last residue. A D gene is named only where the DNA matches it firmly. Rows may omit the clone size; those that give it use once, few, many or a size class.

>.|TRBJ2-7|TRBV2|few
CASSWTDYEQYF
TGTGCCAGCAGTTGGACTGACTACGAGCAGTACTTC
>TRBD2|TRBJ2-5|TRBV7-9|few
CASSLTYRAGGETQYF
TGTGCCAGCAGCTTAACCTACAGGGCGGGGGGGGAGACCCAGTACTTC
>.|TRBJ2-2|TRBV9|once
CASSVLLSGELFF
TGTGCCAGCAGCGTCCTCTTATCCGGGGAGCTGTTTTTT
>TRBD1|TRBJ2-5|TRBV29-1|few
CSVGTGTYQETQYF
TGCAGCGTTGGGACAGGGACGTACCAAGAGACCCAGTACTTC
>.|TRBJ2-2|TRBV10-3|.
CASAYRDPTGELFF
TGTGCCAGCGCCTACAGGGACCCCACCGGGGAGCTGTTTTTT
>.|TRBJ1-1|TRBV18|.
CASTEGIDTEAFF
TGTGCCAGCACCGAGGGTATCGACACTGAAGCTTTCTTT
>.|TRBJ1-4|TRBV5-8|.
CASRRLTFLAGEKLFF
TGTGCCAGCAGGCGCCTGACATTTTTGGCAGGTGAAAAACTGTTTTTT
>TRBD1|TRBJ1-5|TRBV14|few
CASSQREGAGNQPQHF
TGTGCCAGCAGCCAACGAGAGGGGGCTGGCAATCAGCCCCAGCATTTT
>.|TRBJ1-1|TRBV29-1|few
CSVVQENTEAFF
TGCAGCGTGGTACAGGAGAACACTGAAGCTTTCTTT
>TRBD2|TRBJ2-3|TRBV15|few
CATRYSGKSDTQYF
TGTGCCACCAGGTATAGCGGGAAATCAGATACGCAGTATTTT
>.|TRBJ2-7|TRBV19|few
CASSSRTNSYEQYF
TGTGCCAGTAGTAGTCGGACAAACTCCTACGAGCAGTACTTC
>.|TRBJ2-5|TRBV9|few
CASSTTVGQETQYF
TGTGCCAGCAGCACGACAGTGGGACAAGAGACCCAGTACTTC
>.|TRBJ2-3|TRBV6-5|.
CASSYSSFVADTQYF
TGTGCCAGCAGTTACTCGAGTTTCGTCGCAGATACGCAGTATTTT
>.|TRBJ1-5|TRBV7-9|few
CASGGQSNQPQHF
TGTGCCAGCGGCGGACAGAGCAATCAGCCCCAGCATTTT
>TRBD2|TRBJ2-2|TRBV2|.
CASKLGLAGITGELFF
TGTGCCAGCAAACTGGGACTAGCGGGGATCACCGGGGAGCTGTTTTTT
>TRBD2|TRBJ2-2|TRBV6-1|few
CASRRGGGNTGELFF
TGTGCCAGCAGGCGGGGGGGCGGGAACACCGGGGAGCTGTTTTTT
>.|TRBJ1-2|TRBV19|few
CASRQQGFYGYTF
TGTGCCAGTAGACAACAGGGATTCTATGGCTACACCTTC
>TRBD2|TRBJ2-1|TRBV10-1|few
CASSDGGSGSSYNEQFF
TGCGCCAGCAGTGATGGGGGTAGCGGGAGCTCCTACAATGAGCAGTTCTTC
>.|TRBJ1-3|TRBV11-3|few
CASSPGVGHSGNTIYF
TGTGCCAGCAGCCCAGGCGTAGGTCACTCTGGAAACACCATATATTTT
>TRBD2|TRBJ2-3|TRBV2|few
CANLAGGYPSTDTQYF
TGTGCCAACCTAGCGGGAGGTTACCCTAGCACAGATACGCAGTATTTT
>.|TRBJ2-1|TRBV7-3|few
CASSLKAGSLNEQFF
TGTGCCAGCAGCTTAAAGGCAGGGTCACTTAATGAGCAGTTCTTC
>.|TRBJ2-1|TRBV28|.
CASSFSLIRSNEQFF
TGTGCCAGCAGTTTTAGCTTAATTCGGAGCAATGAGCAGTTCTTC
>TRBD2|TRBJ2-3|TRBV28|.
CASSFPGTSGVEVTDTQYF
TGTGCCAGCAGTTTCCCCGGGACTAGCGGGGTAGAGGTGACAGATACGCAGTATTTT
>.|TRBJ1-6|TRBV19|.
CASVSGREGYNSPLHF
TGTGCCAGCGTATCGGGAAGGGAGGGGTATAATTCACCCCTCCACTTT
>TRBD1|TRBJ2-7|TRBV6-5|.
CASSYQTGSEQYF
TGTGCCAGCAGTTACCAGACAGGGTCCGAGCAGTACTTC
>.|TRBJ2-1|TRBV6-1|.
CASSEGSNEQFF
TGTGCCAGCAGTGAAGGGAGCAATGAGCAGTTCTTC
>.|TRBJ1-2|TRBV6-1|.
CASKEEGYTF
TGTGCCAGCAAAGAGGAAGGCTACACCTTC
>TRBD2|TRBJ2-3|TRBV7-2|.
CASSLAGREDTQYF
TGTGCCAGCAGCTTAGCAGGGAGGGAAGATACGCAGTATTTT
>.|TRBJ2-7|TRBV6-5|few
CASSYSGGRPYEQYF
TGTGCCAGCAGTTACTCAGGCGGAAGGCCATACGAGCAGTACTTC
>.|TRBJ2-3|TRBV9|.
CASSVRGRTFSDTQYF
TGTGCCAGCAGCGTAAGGGGTCGAACGTTTTCAGATACGCAGTATTTT
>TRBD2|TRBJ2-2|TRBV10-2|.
CASDPGLAGPTGELFF
TGCGCCAGCGATCCCGGACTAGCGGGACCCACCGGGGAGCTGTTTTTT
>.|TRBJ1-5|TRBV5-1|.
CASSSDSNQPQHF
TGCGCCAGCAGCTCAGATAGCAATCAGCCCCAGCATTTT
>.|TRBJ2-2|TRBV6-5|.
CASSYPLARGGELFF
TGTGCCAGCAGTTACCCCTTGGCCAGGGGCGGGGAGCTGTTTTTT
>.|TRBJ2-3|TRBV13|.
CASSLVGDNTDTQYF
TGTGCCAGCAGCTTAGTAGGGGATAACACAGATACGCAGTATTTT
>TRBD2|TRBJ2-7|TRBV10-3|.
CAISEPRVAGAYEQYF
TGTGCCATCAGTGAGCCCAGGGTAGCGGGAGCCTACGAGCAGTACTTC